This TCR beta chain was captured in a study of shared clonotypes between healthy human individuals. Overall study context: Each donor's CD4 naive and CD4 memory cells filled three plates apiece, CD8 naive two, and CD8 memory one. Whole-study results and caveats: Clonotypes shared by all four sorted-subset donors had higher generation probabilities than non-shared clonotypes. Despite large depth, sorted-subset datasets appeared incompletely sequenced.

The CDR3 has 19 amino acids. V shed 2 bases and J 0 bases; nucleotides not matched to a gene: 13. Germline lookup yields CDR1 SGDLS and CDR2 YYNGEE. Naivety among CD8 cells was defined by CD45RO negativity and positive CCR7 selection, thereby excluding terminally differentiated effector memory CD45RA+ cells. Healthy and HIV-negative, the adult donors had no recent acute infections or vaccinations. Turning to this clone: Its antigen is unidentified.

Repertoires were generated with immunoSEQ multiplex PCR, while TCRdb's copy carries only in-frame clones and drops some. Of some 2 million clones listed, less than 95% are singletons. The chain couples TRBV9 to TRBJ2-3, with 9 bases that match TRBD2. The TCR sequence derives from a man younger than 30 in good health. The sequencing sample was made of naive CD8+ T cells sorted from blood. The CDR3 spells CASSVRSSGGSGSTDTQYF. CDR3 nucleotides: TGTGCCAGCAGCGTTAGGTCGAGCGGGGGGTCCGGTAGCACAGATACGCAGTATTTT.